This T cell receptor beta chain was recorded in a study of Graves' ophthalmopathy and Graves' hyperthyroidism. General study points: The blood repertoire also included most expanded thyroid clonotypes above 0.001 frequency. Progression of ophthalmopathy was predicted by the model with 65% to 71% sensitivity and around 77% specificity.

As for this clonotype: The antigen is undetermined.

Germline-derived CDR1 and CDR2 are SQVTM and ANQGSEA. V shed 5 bases and J shed 7 bases, with 11 bases lying between them. This CDR3 has 11 amino acids. Amplification of the TCR beta CDR3 regions used RNA transcripts (as template). First-round RT-PCR with HTBI primers preceded a second-round multiplex PCR. TCRdb used MiXCR to reprocess the multiplex PCR reads, holding one entry per CDR3 protein. This sample yields hundreds of thousands of distinct CDR3 sequences, of which roughly 39% are seen a single time; over 2.5% belongs to the top ten. The chain joins TRBV29-1 to TRBJ1-2; no reliable D call. Material for sequencing was peripheral blood. The clonotype originates from an adult man with Graves' ophthalmopathy. The CDR3 region has the DNA TGCAGCGTTCCCGGGTTGGGTGGCTACACCTTC. Translating gives CSVPGLGGYTF. Supplemented by reference TRBV29-1 and TRBJ1-2, the full variable domain reads SAVISQKPSRDICQRGTSLTIQCQVDSQVTMMFWYRQQPGQSLTLIATANQGSEATYESGFVIDKFPISRPNLTFSTLTVSNMSPEDSSIYLCSVPGLGGYTFGSGTRLTVV.